The entry below describes one T cell receptor (beta chain). Germline values: CDR1 SGHTS, CDR2 YDEGEE. V lost 3 bases and J lost 2, with 13 bases in between. This CDR3 contains 15 residues. This sample was included in a study of blood T cell repertoires in COVID-19. Study overall: Some COVID-19 samples were acute and others convalescent; all came from the United States, Italy and Spain. T cells, B-cell-depleted T cells, or PBMCs supplied cDNA or gDNA.

In the original workflow: Reference gene primers were amplified, and this amplification served to estimate nucleated cell counts. Repertoires were generated with immunoSEQ multiplex PCR, while TCRdb's copy carries only in-frame clones and drops some. V and J calls and clone size are as listed in that table; D and trimming were resolved from the DNA. The sample contains about 260,000 clones, around 89% of which appear only once. V is TRBV5-8 and J is TRBJ2-3; tentative D call: TRBD1 (6 bases). The clonotype comes from a woman aged 40 to 55 with acute or convalescent COVID-19. Sequencing was performed on peripheral blood. The CDR3 region has the DNA TGTGCCAGCAGCTCGGAGAACAGGGTCACAGATACGCAGTATTTT. It encodes CASSSENRVTDTQYF. The full variable domain, completed using reference TRBV5-8 and TRBJ2-3, is EAGVTQSPTHLIKTRGQQATLRCSPISGHTSVYWYQQALGLGLQFLLWYDEGEERNRGNFPPRFSGRQFPNYSSELNVNALELEDSALYLCASSSENRVTDTQYFGPGTRLTVL.